What follows describes a single T cell receptor beta chain. These data are taken from a study of blood T cell repertoires in COVID-19. Study at large: PBMCs, B-cell-depleted T cells, or T cells were the source of the cDNA or gDNA that made up the material.

Authors' data handling: From reference gene primer amplification, estimates of nucleated cell counts were derived. The repertoire was sequenced with immunoSEQ multiplex PCR; TCRdb's copy has only in-frame clones and lacks some. That table gives V, J and clone size, and the DNA gave D and trimming. The sample shows some 200,000 clones, 85% of them seen only once. One Seattle source followed patients from active infection through their disease course. Trimming took off 1 base at V and 5 bases at J, with 10 bases between the two ends. Germline V lookup: CDR1 SGDLS, CDR2 YYNGEE. The CDR3 extends over 14 amino acids.

The clonotype originates from a man aged 60 to 69 with COVID-19, enrolled during active disease. This sequence joins TRBV9 and TRBJ1-5; D gene unclear. Material: peripheral blood. The CDR3 is CASSVSEIDQPQHF. CDR3 bases: TGTGCCAGCAGCGTATCCGAGATTGATCAGCCCCAGCATTTT.